Below are 11 T cell receptor beta chains sequenced from a single sample in a study of CD8+CD57+ T cells in acquired aplastic anemia (dated by TCRdb to the late 2010s). Sequencing used an Illumina HiSeq 2000. TCR beta VDJ combination and CDR3 sequence profiling used genomic DNA as the template. TCRdb trimmed public reads at Q25 via fastp, called clones via MiXCR and kept in-frame beta chains. Merged by CDR3 protein, the rows form single entries marked with the most common genes and DNA. Present in this sample are around 400,000 distinct CDR3 sequences, around 72% of which were seen just once. The top ten clonotypes cover under 4.5% of the sample. Sequencing was done on a sample of sorted CD4+, CD8+, or CD8+CD57+ T cells (not recorded which) from PBMCs. These receptors were taken from a human donor in good health, serving as a control.

V usage is TRBV3-1 and J usage is TRBJ1-3; D ambiguous. Germline values: CDR1 LGHDT, CDR2 YNNKEL (reference sequence). Trimming took off 5 bases at V and 4 bases at J, with 9 bases between the two ends. The CDR3 is 13 amino acids. The CDR3, as DNA: TGTGCCAGCAGCACCCCAGGCGGAAACACCATATATTTT. Translation gives CASSTPGGNTIYF.

This chain links TRBV20-1 with TRBJ2-2; D is uncertain. CDR3 size: 14 residues. Trimming pared 1 base from V and 5 bases from J, leaving 11 bases between. Germline V gives CDR1 DFQATT, CDR2 SNEGSKA (reference sequence). This chain's CDR3 is CSARVGFGTGELFF. CDR3 sequence (DNA): TGCAGTGCTAGAGTAGGGTTTGGTACCGGGGAGCTGTTTTTT.

In regard to this clonotype: Without the conserved terminal phenylalanine or tryptophan, this CDR3 likely stems from a read error. The rearrangement links TRBV10-3 to TRBJ2-1; D is ambiguous. The J call is doubtful: the DNA matches TRBJ2-7 better. CDR3 size: 12 residues. In germline, CDR1 is ENHRY, CDR2 SYGVKD. The CDR3 here is CASSEYFQPQYL. CDR3 bases: TGTGCCAGCAGTGAATATTTCCAGCCGCAGTACCTC.

Worth noting for this clonotype: The junction differs from germline at one of its ends, possibly a read error. The chain carries TRBV14 and TRBJ1-4; D unresolved. Germline CDR1 is SGHDN and CDR2 is FVKESK. The CDR3 sequence is 13 residues long. The CDR3 protein is CASSQSGNDSQFF. Written as DNA, the CDR3 is TGTGCCAGCAGCCAGAGCGGCAATGATAGCCAGTTCTTT.

The chain uses TRBV7-9 and TRBJ2-7; TRBD1 agrees at 9 bases. The CDR3 loop spans 14 amino acids. With V trimmed by 4 bases and J by 5 bases, 6 bases remained unmatched. Germline CDR1 and CDR2: SEHNR and FQNEAQ (reference sequence). CDR3 sequence reads: CASSSRDRVDEQYF. CDR3 coding DNA: TGTGCCAGCAGCTCCCGGGACAGGGTGGACGAGCAGTACTTC.

This clonotype has a count of ten or more. V gene TRBV2 combines with J gene TRBJ1-5; D is uncertain. This CDR3 has 17 amino acids. Per germline, CDR1 SNHLY and CDR2 FYNNEI. Trimming took 6 bases from V and 4 from J, leaving 22 bases between them. The CDR3, as DNA: TGTGCCAGCAGCGGGCAGACACCCCCTATTCGAAATCAGCCCCAGCATTTT. Encoded protein: CASSGQTPPIRNQPQHF.

CDR3 amino acids: CASSSSRGADTQYFF. The CDR3 DNA sequence: TGTGCCAGCAGTTCTAGCCGGGGGGCAGATACGCAGTATTTCTTT. The chain couples TRBV7-6 to TRBJ1-1; D might be TRBD1 (6 bases). CDR1 is SGHVS, CDR2 FNYEAQ, per germline. V lost 6 bases, J lost 13 bases, and 27 bases lay in between. The CDR3 covers 15 residues.

The rearrangement uses TRBV20-1 and TRBJ1-6; D gene ambiguous. Trimming removed 5 bases from V and 13 bases from J, with 18 bases in between. The CDR3 runs 13 residues. From germline, CDR1 is DFQATT and CDR2 SNEGSKA (reference sequence). CDR3 bases: TGCAGTGCTGCGGATTTTAGGACTAATCCCCTCCACTTT. Encoded protein: CSAADFRTNPLHF.

A single count supports this clonotype. The junction departs from the called germline gene at one end, perhaps through a read error. J is TRBJ2-5 and V is TRBV7-2; D remains unclear. This CDR3 has 14 residues. The V gene's germline CDR1 is SGHTA and CDR2 FQGNSA. This CDR3 reads CASSSSLDQPQHYF. CDR3 DNA sequence: TGTGCCAGCAGCTCATCTCTGGACCAGCCCCAGCATTATTTC.

This clonotype was found once. The V call is TRBV2, the J call TRBJ1-2; weak D call: TRBD1 (5 bases). Germline assignment: CDR1 SNHLY and CDR2 FYNNEI. Trimming took off 8 bases at V and 1 base at J, with 17 bases between the two ends. The CDR3 consists of 15 residues. In DNA, the CDR3 is TGTGCCAGCCGCCGACACATTCAGGGTAACTATGGCTACACCTTC. Amino acid sequence: CASRRHIQGNYGYTF. The full variable domain, completed using reference TRBV2 and TRBJ1-2, is EPEVTQTPSHQVTQMGQEVILRCVPISNHLYFYWYRQILGQKVEFLVSFYNNEISEKSEIFDDQFSVERPDGSNFTLKIRSTKLEDSAMYFCASRRHIQGNYGYTFGSGTRLTVV.

Notes on this clonotype: This sequence may be a read error, since a much larger clone differs from it by one base. The chain combines TRBV2 with TRBJ2-3; the D gene could be TRBD1 or TRBD2 (5 bases each). The CDR3 is 15 amino acids. Germline V gene lookup returns CDR1 SNHLY and CDR2 FYNNEI. Trimming left V 7 bases short and J 0 bases short, with 14 bases between. The CDR3 here is CASNGTTESTDTQYF. CDR3 sequence (DNA): TGTGCCAGCAATGGGACCACCGAAAGCACAGATACGCAGTATTTT. Drawing the rest from reference TRBV2 and TRBJ2-3, the complete variable domain is EPEVTQTPSHQVTQMGQEVILRCVPISNHLYFYWYRQILGQKVEFLVSFYNNEISEKSEIFDDQFSVERPDGSNFTLKIRSTKLEDSAMYFCASNGTTESTDTQYFGPGTRLTVL.